Following are 16 T cell receptor beta chains from one sample sequenced in a study of blood T cell repertoires in COVID-19. The method was immunoSEQ multiplex PCR; TCRdb's version includes in-frame clones alone and lacks a portion of them. The data contain some 80,000 clones, around 83% of them seen just once; the ten biggest clones take up 3% to 4.5%. The sequencing input was peripheral blood. These receptors all stem from a man in his fifties or sixties with acute or convalescent COVID-19.

The CDR3 is CASSGGGTGAYEQYF. The CDR3, as DNA: TGTGCCAGCAGCGGGGGTGGGACAGGGGCCTACGAGCAGTACTTC. The chain links TRBV7-2 to TRBJ2-7; 10 nucleotides line up with TRBD1. The CDR3 totals 15 residues. From germline, CDR1 is SGHTA and CDR2 FQGNSA. The V and J ends lost 5 bases and 2 bases, in that order; junction bases with no gene match: 6.

This chain joins TRBV7-7 and TRBJ2-5; 9 bases fit TRBD1. Losses at the gene ends were 4 bases for V and 4 bases for J; bases not matched to a gene: 7. Germline lookup yields CDR1 SSHAT and CDR2 FNYEAQ (reference sequence). This CDR3 region has 15 residues. The CDR3 region has the DNA TGTGCCAGCAGCTCACAGGGGGCGCAGCTAGAGACCCAGTACTTC. This translates into CASSSQGAQLETQYF.

This clone was seen a handful of times. The chain couples TRBV9 to TRBJ1-5; possible D gene TRBD1, 5 bases. CDR1 and CDR2 from the germline V gene are SGDLS and YYNGEE. The CDR3 has 14 residues. The V end was cut by 4 bases, the J end by 1 base, with 9 bases between. CDR3 DNA: TGTGCCAGCAGCCAAGGACAAAGCAATCAGCCCCAGCATTTT. Amino acid sequence: CASSQGQSNQPQHF. The full variable domain, in which reference TRBV9 and TRBJ1-5 provide the parts outside the CDR3, is DSGVTQTPKHLITATGQRVTLRCSPRSGDLSVYWYQQSLDQGLQFLIQYYNGEERAKGNILERFSAQQFPDLHSELNLSSLELGDSALYFCASSQGQSNQPQHFGDGTRLSIL.

V and J are TRBV5-5 and TRBJ1-2, with D uncertain. V was clipped by 3 bases and J by 8 bases, with 14 bases between them. Germline lookup yields CDR1 SGHKS and CDR2 YYEKEE (reference sequence). There are 13 residues in the CDR3. CDR3 coding DNA: TGTGCCAGCAGCTCTCAGACCCTCGGGGGCTACACCTTC. Its translation: CASSSQTLGGYTF.

The V gene is TRBV6-4, the J gene TRBJ1-1; tentatively, D is TRBD1 (6 bases). V was shortened by 6 bases and J by 6 bases, with 17 bases between the two germline ends. There are 14 residues in the CDR3. The germline V gene has CDR1 MRHNA and CDR2 SNTAGT. The CDR3 loop reads CASSRGPGGPEAFF. In DNA, the CDR3 is TGTGCCAGCAGCCGGGGGCCGGGGGGGCCTGAAGCTTTCTTT.

The rearrangement joins TRBV19 to TRBJ2-1; TRBD2 agrees at 11 bases. This CDR3 is built from 16 residues. Germline CDR1 and CDR2: LNHDA and SQIVND (reference sequence). Trimming removed 6 bases from V and 8 bases from J; junction bases left unmatched: 12. CDR3 sequence reads: CASRRLAGGFLDEQFF. In DNA form, the CDR3 reads TGTGCCAGTAGAAGGCTAGCGGGAGGTTTTTTGGATGAGCAGTTCTTC.

The V and J genes are TRBV29-1 and TRBJ2-3; the D gene is possibly TRBD1 (5 bases). V was pared by 3 bases and J by 6 bases, with 7 bases between. Germline V lookup: CDR1 SQVTM, CDR2 ANQGSEA. The CDR3 has 11 amino acids. The CDR3 bases are TGCAGCGTTGACAGGGTGGATACGCAGTATTTT. Translated, it gives CSVDRVDTQYF.

The chain uses TRBV11-1 and TRBJ2-3, with D perhaps TRBD2 (6 bases). CDR1 and CDR2 (germline): SGHAT, FQDESV (reference sequence). V dropped 3 bases and J dropped 2 bases, with 12 bases sitting between them. The CDR3 totals 15 residues. The CDR3 region has the DNA TGTGCCAGCAGCTTGGGCGGCGGGACCACAGATACGCAGTATTTT. The encoded protein is CASSLGGGTTDTQYF.

The chain combines TRBV28 with TRBJ1-6, with D hard to call. The V and J ends lost 3 bases and 5 bases respectively, with 17 bases between them. The CDR3 spans 17 residues. Germline V CDR1 and CDR2: MDHEN, SYDVKM. CDR3 residues: CASSFSIWQTNNSPLHF. CDR3 DNA sequence: TGTGCCAGCAGTTTTTCTATCTGGCAGACAAATAATTCACCCCTCCACTTT.

This clone was picked up one time. V gene TRBV7-2 combines with J gene TRBJ2-3; D may be TRBD2 (5 bases). Trimming took 5 bases from V and 0 from J, leaving 9 bases between them. Germline V gives CDR1 SGHTA, CDR2 FQGNSA. This CDR3 region has 14 residues. CDR3 nucleotide sequence: TGTGCCAGCAGCGACGGACTTAGCACAGATACGCAGTATTTT. Its protein product is CASSDGLSTDTQYF.

This clone was counted once. The chain recombines TRBV9 with TRBJ2-1; 11 nucleotides align to TRBD2. Trimming at V came to 2 bases and at J to 6 bases, leaving 10 bases not matched to a gene. The CDR3 length is 17 residues. Germline V gene sequence: CDR1 SGDLS, CDR2 YYNGEE. CDR3 DNA: TGTGCCAGCAGCGTTGATAGCGGGGGGGCCGCGGGCAATGAGCAGTTCTTC. Residues: CASSVDSGGAAGNEQFF. Variable domain in full (rest from reference TRBV9 and TRBJ2-1): DSGVTQTPKHLITATGQRVTLRCSPRSGDLSVYWYQQSLDQGLQFLIQYYNGEERAKGNILERFSAQQFPDLHSELNLSSLELGDSALYFCASSVDSGGAAGNEQFFGPGTRLTVL.

The chain uses TRBV7-2 and TRBJ2-2, with a tentative D call TRBD2 (6 bases). The CDR3 loop spans 14 amino acids. The germline V and J ends were trimmed by 4 bases and 7 bases, with 13 bases remaining between them. CDR1 is SGHTA, CDR2 FQGNSA, per germline. CDR3 DNA: TGTGCCAGCAGCTCAATTCTAGCGTACGGGGAGCTGTTTTTT. Translation: CASSSILAYGELFF. Full variable domain (outside the CDR3, taken from reference TRBV7-2 and TRBJ2-2): GAGVSQSPSNKVTEKGKDVELRCDPISGHTALYWYRQSLGQGLEFLIYFQGNSAPDKSGLPSDRFSAERTGGSVSTLTIQRTQQEDSAVYLCASSSILAYGELFFGEGSRLTVL.

The V gene is TRBV27, the J gene TRBJ2-5, with D perhaps matching TRBD2 (6 bases). The CDR3 runs to 15 residues. With 5 bases removed from V and 4 bases from J, the gap between germline ends came to 17 bases. Germline values: CDR1 MNHEY, CDR2 SMNVEV (reference sequence). The CDR3 protein is CASSVGPFGGETQYF. In nucleotides, the CDR3 is TGTGCCAGCAGTGTAGGACCCTTCGGGGGAGAGACCCAGTACTTC.

The chain recombines TRBV11-2 with TRBJ2-7; no clear D. Germline V gene sequence: CDR1 SGHAT, CDR2 FQNNGV. Trimming stripped 1 base from V and 5 bases from J, with 12 bases between. The CDR3 consists of 14 residues. The CDR3 is CASSLAGVPNEQYF. DNA for the CDR3: TGTGCCAGCAGCTTAGCCGGAGTTCCCAACGAGCAGTACTTC.

The rearrangement uses TRBV4-3 and TRBJ2-7; D might be TRBD1 (5 bases). Germline assignment: CDR1 LGHNA and CDR2 YSLEER. This CDR3 spans 16 amino acids. Trimming took off 0 bases at V and 4 bases at J, with 16 bases between the two ends. The CDR3 region has the DNA TGCGCCAGCAGCCAAGATAATCACCTAGGGGCTTACGAGCAGTACTTC. Translated: CASSQDNHLGAYEQYF.

This sequence joins TRBV4-3 and TRBJ1-3; 7 positions agree with TRBD1. Per germline, CDR1 LGHNA and CDR2 YSLEER. V lost 3 bases to trimming and J lost 0 bases; unmatched junction nucleotides: 5. The CDR3 covers 16 residues. CDR3 DNA: TGCGCCAGCAGCCAGGAAGGGACAGCCTCTGGAAACACCATATATTTT. It specifies CASSQEGTASGNTIYF.